One and the same sample provided the 32 T cell receptor beta chains below, sequenced in a study of blood T cell repertoires in COVID-19. The repertoire was sequenced with immunoSEQ multiplex PCR; TCRdb's copy has only in-frame clones and lacks some. Among approximately 350,000 clones listed, roughly four fifths were seen once. The material sequenced was PBMCs or T cells enriched from blood (not recorded which). These receptors originate from a woman in her forties or fifties who had recovered from COVID-19.

The V gene is TRBV30, the J gene TRBJ1-6; D is uncertain. Per germline, CDR1 GTSNPN and CDR2 SVGIG (reference sequence). Trimming took off 0 bases at V and 11 bases at J, with 11 bases between the two ends. This CDR3 contains 13 residues. The CDR3: CAWSVNSRTPLHF. In nucleotides, the CDR3 is TGTGCCTGGAGTGTTAATTCGCGGACACCCCTCCACTTT.

The chain recombines TRBV25-1 with TRBJ2-7; no reliable D call. This CDR3 has 11 residues. Germline V gene data show CDR1 as MGHDK and CDR2 as SYGVNS. V gave up 9 bases and J gave up 1 base, with 7 bases separating them. CDR3 protein: CASGHSYEQYF. The CDR3 DNA reads as TGTGCCAGTGGGCATTCCTACGAGCAGTACTTC.

This rearrangement joins TRBV19 to TRBJ1-1, with TRBD1 as a possible D gene (6 bases). CDR3 length equals 12 residues. The germline V gene encodes CDR1 LNHDA and CDR2 SQIVND (reference sequence). The V and J ends lost 7 bases and 6 bases respectively, with 12 bases between them. The CDR3, as DNA: TGTGCCAGTACTCAGGGGATCGCTGAAGCTTTCTTT. The encoded protein is CASTQGIAEAFF.

This clone appeared once. The chain recombines TRBV19 with TRBJ2-7; 7 bases are a match to TRBD2. Per germline, CDR1 LNHDA and CDR2 SQIVND (reference sequence). The CDR3 is 16 residues long. V gave up 0 bases and J gave up 6 bases; unmatched junction bases: 11. The CDR3 here is CASSIDWRGSTREQYF. The DNA for the CDR3 is TGTGCCAGTAGTATAGATTGGCGCGGGAGTACCCGCGAGCAGTACTTC. The entire variable domain, with the rest obtained from reference TRBV19 and TRBJ2-7, is as follows: DGGITQSPKYLFRKEGQNVTLSCEQNLNHDAMYWYRQDPGQGLRLIYYSQIVNDFQKGDIAEGYSVSREKKESFPLTVTSAQKNPTAFYLCASSIDWRGSTREQYFGPGTRLTVT.

This rearrangement joins TRBV6-2 or TRBV6-3 to TRBJ2-7, with 7 bases fitting TRBD1. The trim removed 2 bases at V and 6 bases at J, leaving 4 bases unmatched. This CDR3 contains 13 residues. Germline CDR1 reads MNHEY; CDR2 reads SVGEGT. The CDR3 DNA is TGTGCCAGCAGTTACGGGACAGTTGGCGAGCAGTACTTC. It translates to CASSYGTVGEQYF.

This chain links TRBV6-1 with TRBJ1-2; TRBD1 aligns across 9 bases. The CDR3 runs to 17 residues. CDR1 and CDR2 from the germline V gene are MNHNS and SASEGT. The J segment lost 6 bases and the V segment lost 0 bases, leaving 11 bases of the junction unmatched. The chain's CDR3 is CASSEAPHPDRGNGYTF. CDR3 DNA: TGTGCCAGCAGTGAAGCGCCCCACCCGGACAGGGGAAATGGCTACACCTTC.

The chain joins TRBV4-2 to TRBJ1-6, with TRBD1 matching 8 bases. The CDR3 totals 16 residues. Per the germline V gene, CDR1 is LGHNA and CDR2 is YNFKEQ. The V segment lost 2 bases and the J segment 7 bases; nucleotides outside the gene matches: 7. CDR3 in amino acids: CASSQSRTGRNSPLHF. The CDR3, as DNA: TGTGCCAGCAGCCAATCAAGGACAGGGAGAAATTCACCCCTCCACTTT.

The J gene is TRBJ2-1, the V gene TRBV25-1; TRBD1 might be the D (6 bases). V dropped 4 bases and J dropped 9 bases, with 16 bases sitting between them. Germline CDR1 and CDR2: MGHDK and SYGVNS. The CDR3 extends over 14 amino acids. DNA of the CDR3: TGTGCCAGCAGTGCCACAGGGAGAGTCAGTGAGCAGTTCTTC. This translates into CASSATGRVSEQFF.

This clone was counted a few times. J is TRBJ2-7 and V is TRBV29-1, with 7 bases that match TRBD1. The CDR3 sequence is 12 residues long. After removal of 5 bases from V and 4 bases from J, the junction contained 5 bases not matched to a gene. CDR1 and CDR2 (germline): SQVTM, ANQGSEA. The chain's CDR3 is CSVRQGSYEQYF. DNA for the CDR3: TGCAGCGTTCGACAGGGCTCTTACGAGCAGTACTTC.

Points on this clone: The same CDR3 can be traced to other DNA sequences in this sample. The V call is TRBV2, the J call TRBJ1-2, with a possible D match to TRBD1 (5 bases). V lost 4 bases to trimming and J lost 5 bases, with 14 bases between them. CDR3 length: 14 amino acids. Germline assignment: CDR1 SNHLY and CDR2 FYNNEI. The CDR3 here is CASSAGQGGYGYTF. CDR3 nucleotide sequence: TGTGCCAGCAGTGCAGGGCAGGGAGGGTATGGCTACACCTTC.

The CDR3 protein is CASSLVQNQRPPGYGYTF. The CDR3 DNA sequence: TGTGCCAGCAGCTTAGTACAGAACCAGAGACCCCCTGGCTATGGCTACACCTTC. The chain joins TRBV7-2 to TRBJ1-2; D is undetermined. Trimming pared 1 base from V and 4 bases from J, leaving 22 bases between. CDR3 length: 18 amino acids. CDR1 and CDR2 from the germline V gene are SGHTA and FQGNSA.

The gene calls are TRBV5-1 and TRBJ1-6; 10 bases line up with TRBD1. CDR1 is SGHRS, CDR2 YFSETQ, per germline. The V gene end was trimmed by 2 bases and the J gene end by 6 bases; junction bases not matched to a gene: 8. The CDR3 loop spans 17 amino acids. CDR3 loop: CASSFYPGTGVNSPLHF. The CDR3 bases are TGCGCCAGCAGCTTTTATCCCGGGACAGGGGTTAATTCACCCCTCCACTTT.

The V call is TRBV5-4, the J call TRBJ2-7, with 9 positions matching TRBD1. The CDR3 runs 16 residues. Looked up from germline, CDR1 is SGHNT and CDR2 is YYREEE (reference sequence). Germline trimming cut 0 bases from V and 7 bases from J; bases unmatched to any gene: 11. Here the CDR3 reads CASSLASGTGTMEQYF. The CDR3 bases are TGTGCCAGCAGCTTGGCGTCAGGGACAGGGACGATGGAGCAGTACTTC.

This clone occurred a few times. The rearrangement links TRBV5-5 to TRBJ1-1, with TRBD1 identical over 8 bases. The J segment lost 5 bases and the V segment lost 0 bases, leaving 6 bases of the junction unmatched. The germline CDR1 and CDR2 sequences are SGHKS and YYEKEE (reference sequence). This CDR3 contains 15 residues. Written as DNA, the CDR3 is TGTGCCAGCAGCTTGGCGGACAGGGCTGGGACTGAAGCTTTCTTT. Translation: CASSLADRAGTEAFF.

CDR3 sequence (DNA): TGTGCCAGCAGCTGGGGGACAGCTACTTCCAATCAGCCCCAGCATTTT. It codes for CASSWGTATSNQPQHF. The gene calls are TRBV5-5 and TRBJ1-5; 7 bases are a match to TRBD1. V lost 3 bases to trimming and J lost 3 bases; unmatched junction nucleotides: 9. This CDR3 region has 16 residues. CDR1 SGHKS and CDR2 YYEKEE come from the germline V gene (reference sequence).

The chain couples TRBV5-4 to TRBJ1-3; the D gene is possibly TRBD1 (5 bases). Germline CDR1 is SGHNT and CDR2 is YYREEE (reference sequence). The V end lost 5 bases, the J end lost 4 bases, and 10 bases lay between the germline ends. This CDR3 is built from 13 residues. CDR3 coding DNA: TGTGCCAGCAGTCCAGGGAAGGGAAACACCATATATTTT. Its protein is CASSPGKGNTIYF.

The chain has TRBV2 and TRBJ1-5; D not resolved. V was shortened by 0 bases and J by 6 bases, with 9 bases between the two germline ends. Looked up from germline, CDR1 is SNHLY and CDR2 is FYNNEI. The CDR3 runs to 14 residues. The CDR3 spells CASSEALEGQPQHF. CDR3 sequence (DNA): TGTGCCAGCAGTGAAGCGCTGGAGGGTCAGCCCCAGCATTTT.

The chain uses TRBV7-6 and TRBJ1-5, with 7 bases matching TRBD1. Germline loops: CDR1 SGHVS, CDR2 FNYEAQ. This CDR3 is 17 amino acids long. V dropped 2 bases and J dropped 4; count of bases not matched to a gene: 11. CDR3 residues: CASSLSPTGSSNQPQHF. As DNA, the CDR3 is TGTGCCAGCAGCTTATCCCCGACAGGGAGTAGTAATCAGCCCCAGCATTTT.

The rearrangement uses TRBV19 and TRBJ1-2; no clear D. The germline V gene has CDR1 LNHDA and CDR2 SQIVND (reference sequence). The CDR3 length is 10 residues. V was trimmed by 10 bases and J by 8 bases, leaving 11 bases between them. CDR3 sequence: CATLKRGYTF. DNA for the CDR3: TGTGCCACCCTCAAGAGGGGCTACACCTTC.

This chain links TRBV19 with TRBJ1-2, with a weak D call TRBD1 (5 bases). The germline V gene encodes CDR1 LNHDA and CDR2 SQIVND (reference sequence). CDR3 length: 14 amino acids. The V gene lost 3 bases and the J gene lost 3 bases, with 11 bases spanning the gap. CDR3 sequence: CASSMGSGYYGYTF. In DNA form, the CDR3 reads TGTGCCAGTAGTATGGGCTCAGGGTACTATGGCTACACCTTC.

The chain combines TRBV5-1 with TRBJ1-2, with TRBD1 as a possible D gene (6 bases). The germline V gene encodes CDR1 SGHRS and CDR2 YFSETQ. The V and J ends lost 3 bases and 6 bases respectively, with 15 bases between them. This CDR3 is 14 amino acids long. CDR3 coding DNA: TGCGCCAGCAGCTCCGGACAGAGTGTAAATGGCTACACCTTC. This translates into CASSSGQSVNGYTF.

The table lists this clone with a count of one. This chain uses TRBV19 with TRBJ2-2; 7 bases are shared with TRBD2. Losses at the gene ends were 7 bases for V and 6 bases for J; bases not matched to a gene: 11. This CDR3 is built from 15 residues. The germline CDR1 and CDR2 sequences are LNHDA and SQIVND (reference sequence). The CDR3 DNA reads as TGTGCCAGTATTGCGGGCGGGAGTGGGTCCGGGGAGCTGTTTTTT. It translates to CASIAGGSGSGELFF. The entire variable domain, with the rest obtained from reference TRBV19 and TRBJ2-2, is as follows: DGGITQSPKYLFRKEGQNVTLSCEQNLNHDAMYWYRQDPGQGLRLIYYSQIVNDFQKGDIAEGYSVSREKKESFPLTVTSAQKNPTAFYLCASIAGGSGSGELFFGEGSRLTVL.

The gene calls are TRBV19 and TRBJ1-5; 8 bases map to TRBD1. Germline values: CDR1 LNHDA, CDR2 SQIVND (reference sequence). The CDR3 has 14 residues. Unmatched junction bases numbered 2, after V lost 1 base and J lost 6 bases. The DNA for the CDR3 is TGTGCCAGTAGTATAGCAGGGGGCAGTCAGCCCCAGCATTTT. Protein: CASSIAGGSQPQHF.

The chain is built from TRBV7-2 and TRBJ2-3, with 9 bases identical to TRBD2. Unmatched junction bases numbered 5, after V lost 5 bases and J lost 2 bases. Germline loops: CDR1 SGHTA, CDR2 FQGNSA. This CDR3 region has 15 residues. This CDR3 is CASSPLAGDTDTQYF. CDR3 nucleotide sequence: TGTGCCAGCAGCCCTTTAGCGGGGGACACAGATACGCAGTATTTT.

J is TRBJ1-4 and V is TRBV5-4, with 9 bases lining up with TRBD1. Per germline, CDR1 SGHNT and CDR2 YYREEE (reference sequence). Trimming took 3 bases from V and 5 from J; bases not matched to a gene: 2. The CDR3 is made up of 14 amino acids. The CDR3 here is CASSSGQGNEKLFF. For the CDR3, the DNA is TGTGCCAGCAGCTCTGGACAGGGGAATGAAAAACTGTTTTTT.

The rearrangement joins TRBV5-1 to TRBJ2-1, with 7 bases aligning to TRBD2. After removal of 7 bases from V and 6 bases from J, the junction contained 7 bases not matched to a gene. Germline values: CDR1 SGHRS, CDR2 YFSETQ. The CDR3 loop spans 13 amino acids. This CDR3 reads CASSGTIPNEQFF. The CDR3 DNA sequence: TGCGCCAGCTCCGGGACTATACCCAATGAGCAGTTCTTC.

This clone was observed a few times. The chain recombines TRBV6-2 or TRBV6-3 with TRBJ2-7; possible D gene TRBD2, 5 bases. The CDR3 totals 15 residues. V gave up 5 bases and J gave up 0 bases, with 14 bases separating them. Germline values: CDR1 MNHEY, CDR2 SVGEGT. The CDR3 sequence: CASSRQSDYSYEQYF. CDR3 bases: TGTGCCAGCAGTCGCCAGAGTGACTACTCCTACGAGCAGTACTTC.

This clone was counted a few times. The chain links TRBV2 to TRBJ1-3; 8 bases map to TRBD1. CDR3 length: 13 residues. CDR1 is SNHLY, CDR2 FYNNEI, per germline. V trimming: 7 bases; J trimming: 6 bases; junction bases outside the gene matches: 5. CDR3 nucleotides: TGTGCCAGCAATCCAGGGGGCCCAAACACCATATATTTT. Its translation: CASNPGGPNTIYF.

The chain carries TRBV7-2 and TRBJ1-1; D remains unclear. Germline assignment: CDR1 SGHTA and CDR2 FQGNSA. The CDR3 consists of 12 residues. Trimming shortened V by 3 bases and J by 7 bases, and 9 bases separated the two germline ends. The CDR3 reads CASSFFSGEAFF. The CDR3 bases are TGTGCCAGCAGCTTTTTTTCGGGTGAAGCTTTCTTT.

The chain is built from TRBV7-6 and TRBJ2-7; possible D gene TRBD1, 6 bases. The CDR3 is made up of 14 amino acids. Trimming took off 4 bases at V and 2 bases at J, with 12 bases between the two ends. Per germline, CDR1 SGHVS and CDR2 FNYEAQ. The CDR3 sequence is CASSYPDRPYEQYF. The CDR3 region has the DNA TGTGCCAGCAGCTACCCAGACAGGCCCTACGAGCAGTACTTC.

The CDR3 nucleotides are TGTGCCAGCAATTATTTCAACACCATATATTTT. It is translated as CASNYFNTIYF. This chain connects TRBV25-1 to TRBJ1-3; D is unclear. Germline-derived CDR1 and CDR2 are MGHDK and SYGVNS. Trimming shortened V by 7 bases and J by 7 bases, and 8 bases separated the two germline ends. The CDR3 is 11 amino acids.

V usage is TRBV6-1 and J usage is TRBJ2-1; 7 bases map to TRBD2. Trimming cost V 2 bases and J 4 bases; bases outside gene matches: 8. The CDR3 runs 16 residues. Germline CDR1 reads MNHNS; CDR2 reads SASEGT. DNA for the CDR3: TGTGCCAGCAGTGAAAGTATGGGGGGGGGATACAATGAGCAGTTCTTC. As protein: CASSESMGGGYNEQFF.